This T cell receptor beta chain was sequenced in a study of siplizumab effects on memory and regulatory T cells. Germline CDR1 reads ENHRY; CDR2 reads SYGVKD. Losses at the gene ends were 10 bases for V and 8 bases for J; bases not matched to a gene: 12. The CDR3 runs to 15 residues. Only in-frame clones appear in the TCRdb table, and some are missing; sequencing was by immunoSEQ multiplex PCR. This table holds tens of thousands of clones, 80% to 90% found once. The TCR originated in a human donor in good health. The gene calls are TRBV10-3 and TRBJ2-1, with 12 bases fitting TRBD2. Material for sequencing was Tregs sorted from blood. The CDR3 DNA is TGTGCCACAAGACAGGCGACTAGCGGGAGTGATGAGCAGTTCTTC. Translation gives CATRQATSGSDEQFF.